The 18 T cell receptor beta chains listed next were all sequenced from one sample in a study of blood T cell repertoires in COVID-19. The table came from immunoSEQ multiplex PCR; TCRdb's copy has only in-frame clones and leaves some out. Found here are a few hundred thousand clones, 90% of them singletons; the top ten hold 4% to 5.5%. The sequenced sample was PBMCs or T cells enriched from blood (not recorded which). The receptors derive from a woman aged 18-29 years with acute COVID-19.

CDR3 protein: CASSGWQNNEQFF. In DNA, the CDR3 is TGCGCCAGCAGTGGATGGCAGAACAATGAGCAGTTCTTC. The chain couples TRBV10-1 to TRBJ2-1; D gene ambiguous. Trimming removed 4 bases at V and 5 bases at J, with 9 bases between. Germline V gene data show CDR1 as WNHNN and CDR2 as SYGVQD (reference sequence). This CDR3 region has 13 residues.

The V and J genes are TRBV5-1 and TRBJ2-1; the match to TRBD2 covers 11 bases. The ends lost 4 bases at V and 8 bases at J; junction bases unmatched: 8. The CDR3 is made up of 15 amino acids. In germline, CDR1 is SGHRS, CDR2 YFSETQ. This CDR3 reads CASSNPGLADYEQFF. In DNA form, the CDR3 reads TGCGCCAGCAGCAACCCGGGACTAGCGGATTATGAGCAGTTCTTC.

The rearrangement uses TRBV28 and TRBJ1-4; 7 bases are shared with TRBD1. The CDR3 runs to 15 residues. The ends lost 2 bases at V and 3 bases at J; junction bases unmatched: 3. Germline V gene sequence: CDR1 MDHEN, CDR2 SYDVKM. The CDR3 DNA follows: TGTGCCAGCAGTTTACCACAGGGGCCTAATGAAAAACTGTTTTTT. Protein: CASSLPQGPNEKLFF. The full variable domain, rest sourced from reference TRBV28 and TRBJ1-4, is DVKVTQSSRYLVKRTGEKVFLECVQDMDHENMFWYRQDPGLGLRLIYFSYDVKMKEKGDIPEGYSVSREKKERFSLILESASTNQTSMYLCASSLPQGPNEKLFFGSGTQLSVL.

The genes are TRBV20-1 and TRBJ2-7; D uncertain. V lost 5 bases, J lost 2 bases, and 7 bases lay in between. The CDR3 has 11 residues. In germline, CDR1 is DFQATT, CDR2 SNEGSKA (reference sequence). CDR3 loop: CSAPSPYEQYF. The CDR3 region has the DNA TGCAGTGCTCCCTCTCCCTACGAGCAGTACTTC.

The chain links TRBV2 to TRBJ2-7, with 11 bases fitting TRBD2. The CDR3 has 14 amino acids. Germline V gene data show CDR1 as SNHLY and CDR2 as FYNNEI. Trimming removed 6 bases from V and 7 bases from J; junction bases left unmatched: 8. CDR3 DNA: TGTGCCAGCAGCCCAACTAGCGGGAGCGGTGAGCAGTACTTC. Protein sequence: CASSPTSGSGEQYF. The whole variable domain, filled in from reference TRBV2 and TRBJ2-7, reads EPEVTQTPSHQVTQMGQEVILRCVPISNHLYFYWYRQILGQKVEFLVSFYNNEISEKSEIFDDQFSVERPDGSNFTLKIRSTKLEDSAMYFCASSPTSGSGEQYFGPGTRLTVT.

The chain has TRBV27 and TRBJ1-2; possible D gene TRBD1, 6 bases. This CDR3 spans 14 amino acids. Germline V gene lookup returns CDR1 MNHEY and CDR2 SMNVEV (reference sequence). Trimming shortened V by 5 bases and J by 7 bases, and 17 bases separated the two germline ends. The CDR3 DNA sequence: TGTGCCAGCAGTCTACAGGGTACTCGGGGTGGCTACACCTTC. Protein sequence: CASSLQGTRGGYTF.

The rearrangement joins TRBV5-8 to TRBJ2-3; no reliable D call. This CDR3 has 13 amino acids. V was shortened by 3 bases and J by 0 bases, with 5 bases between the two germline ends. From germline, CDR1 is SGHTS and CDR2 YDEGEE. CDR3 in DNA: TGTGCCAGCAGCTCTCCTAGCACAGATACGCAGTATTTT. This translates into CASSSPSTDTQYF.

The chain uses TRBV6-5 and TRBJ2-5; 11 nucleotides agree with TRBD2. This CDR3 region has 15 residues. The V segment lost 6 bases and the J segment 5 bases; nucleotides outside the gene matches: 8. Germline CDR1 and CDR2: MNHEY and SVGAGI. CDR3 nucleotide sequence: TGTGCCAGCAGGGGCTTAGCGGGAGGGCCGGAGACCCAGTACTTC. The encoded protein is CASRGLAGGPETQYF.

The chain links TRBV2 to TRBJ2-1; TRBD1 might be the D (5 bases). The CDR3 has 14 residues. Germline loops: CDR1 SNHLY, CDR2 FYNNEI. Trimming shortened V by 4 bases and J by 2 bases, and 9 bases separated the two germline ends. This chain's CDR3 is CASSGQGTYNEQFF. DNA for the CDR3: TGTGCCAGCAGTGGGCAGGGAACCTACAATGAGCAGTTCTTC.

As concerns this clone: The sample holds other DNA sequences that translate to the same CDR3. The rearrangement links TRBV5-1 to TRBJ2-3, with 7 bases lining up with TRBD1. This CDR3 has 14 residues. V was pared by 3 bases and J by 0 bases, with 1 base of the junction left unmatched. Germline CDR1 reads SGHRS; CDR2 reads YFSETQ. The CDR3, as DNA: TGCGCCAGCAGCTCGGGACAGAGCACAGATACGCAGTATTTT. Protein sequence: CASSSGQSTDTQYF.

V is TRBV30 and J is TRBJ1-1; TRBD1 matches at 8 bases. Germline V lookup: CDR1 GTSNPN, CDR2 SVGIG (reference sequence). V was clipped by 7 bases and J by 1 base; unmatched bases: 5. The CDR3 totals 13 residues. CDR3 residues: CAFLGQGNTEAFF. For the CDR3, the DNA is TGTGCCTTCCTCGGACAGGGGAACACTGAAGCTTTCTTT.

The chain is built from TRBV4-2 and TRBJ2-5, with TRBD2 identical over 7 bases. Germline V gene data show CDR1 as LGHNA and CDR2 as YNFKEQ. V trimming: 1 base; J trimming: 3 bases; junction bases outside the gene matches: 11. The CDR3 sequence is 17 residues long. This CDR3 reads CASSQGVGSSGEETQYF. The CDR3 nucleotides are TGTGCCAGCAGCCAAGGGGTCGGGTCTAGCGGAGAAGAGACCCAGTACTTC.

The chain combines TRBV6-1 with TRBJ2-7, with TRBD2 as a possible D gene (5 bases). The CDR3 runs 16 residues. Germline V gene lookup returns CDR1 MNHNS and CDR2 SASEGT. Trimming pared 1 base from V and 2 bases from J, leaving 15 bases between. The CDR3 sequence is CASSEVFDLATYEQYF. CDR3 DNA: TGTGCCAGCAGTGAAGTTTTCGACCTAGCCACCTACGAGCAGTACTTC.

This chain connects TRBV28 to TRBJ2-3; D is perhaps TRBD1 (5 bases). The ends were cut back, 5 bases at V and 4 bases at J, with 10 bases in the middle. Germline V lookup: CDR1 MDHEN, CDR2 SYDVKM. The CDR3 is 13 residues long. Here the CDR3 DNA reads TGTGCCAGCAGTCGACAGTTGGCAGATACGCAGTATTTT. This codes for CASSRQLADTQYF.

V and J are TRBV6-4 and TRBJ1-1; D is uncertain. Trimming left V 4 bases short and J 0 bases short, with 9 bases between. The CDR3 sequence is 14 residues long. CDR1 and CDR2 (germline): MRHNA, SNTAGT. Here the CDR3 DNA reads TGTGCCAGCAGTGGGGCAGACATGAACACTGAAGCTTTCTTT. Its translation is CASSGADMNTEAFF.

The chain joins TRBV29-1 to TRBJ2-1; maybe TRBD2 (6 bases). Trimming took off 2 bases at V and 8 bases at J, with 10 bases between the two ends. The CDR3 contains 12 residues. CDR1 and CDR2 (germline): SQVTM, ANQGSEA. The CDR3, as DNA: TGCAGCGTTGAATTCCGGGACTATGAGCAGTTCTTC. Its protein is CSVEFRDYEQFF.

This clone was recorded many times. V is TRBV5-8 and J is TRBJ1-5; 9 bases match TRBD1. This CDR3 spans 16 amino acids. Germline CDR1 is SGHTS and CDR2 is YDEGEE. V shed 1 base and J 4 bases; nucleotides not matched to a gene: 6. CDR3 protein: CASSLWTGELNQPQHF. For the CDR3, the DNA is TGTGCCAGCAGCTTGTGGACAGGGGAACTGAATCAGCCCCAGCATTTT.

V is TRBV28 and J is TRBJ2-5, with D tentatively TRBD2 (5 bases). V was clipped by 9 bases and J by 0 bases, with 17 bases between them. Germline lookup yields CDR1 MDHEN and CDR2 SYDVKM. The length of the CDR3 is 15 residues. In DNA form, the CDR3 reads TGTGCCAGTTCCCCTCGCGGGTGGTACCAAGAGACCCAGTACTTC. It translates to CASSPRGWYQETQYF.